The next 9 T cell receptor beta chains were all read from a single sample in a study of T cells in women clearing cervical HPV infection. Using immunoSEQ multiplex PCR, the repertoire was profiled, and TCRdb retains in-frame clones only, with some absent. The sample totals some 39,000 clones; its top ten clones hold 1.7%. The sequenced sample consisted of blood buffy coat. The receptors stem from a woman between 18 and 75 years old with a cervical HPV16 infection that either progressed to CIN3+ or cleared (not recorded which).

As regards this clone: The read finishes 3 residues shy of the CDR3 end, and the germline J gene is used to complete it. This chain uses TRBV9 with TRBJ2-3; 9 nucleotides agree with TRBD1. There are 16 residues in the CDR3. The J segment lost 0 bases and the V segment lost 0 bases, leaving 2 bases of the junction unmatched. Germline V gene lookup returns CDR1 SGDLS and CDR2 YYNGEE. CDR3 bases read: TGTGCCAGCAGCGTAGGACAGGGGGGCAGCACAGATACG. It codes for CASSVGQGGSTDT. The CDR3 as a whole reads CASSVGQGGSTDTQYF.

Remarks on this clone: Coverage ceases 3 residues before the CDR3 finishes, and the germline J gene fills in the end. The chain uses TRBV19 and TRBJ2-3, with 7 positions matching TRBD1. The CDR3 totals 14 residues. Looked up from germline, CDR1 is LNHDA and CDR2 is SQIVND (reference sequence). CDR3 sequence reads: CASRMTGPYQPQYF. The CDR3 DNA, read in part, is TGTGCCAGTAGAATGACAGGGCCATATCAGCCG. Using reference TRBV19 and TRBJ2-3 for the parts outside the CDR3, the full variable domain is DGGITQSPKYLFRKEGQNVTLSCEQNLNHDAMYWYRQDPGQGLRLIYYSQIVNDFQKGDIAEGYSVSREKKESFPLTVTSAQKNPTAFYLCASRMTGPYQPQYFGPGTRLTVL.

A note on this clone: Sequencing ends 3 residues short of the CDR3 end; the germline J gene provides the rest. The V and J genes are TRBV20-1 and TRBJ1-3, with a tentative D call TRBD1 (6 bases). With 6 bases removed from V and 0 bases from J, the gap between germline ends came to 18 bases. CDR1 DFQATT and CDR2 SNEGSKA come from the germline V gene (reference sequence). This CDR3 spans 16 amino acids. This CDR3 is CSAPPGGPSSGNTIYF. The sequenced CDR3 bases are TGCAGTGCCCCTCCGGGGGGGCCCAGCTCTGGAAACACC.

Details on this clone: The read stops 3 residues short of the end of the CDR3; the missing end is completed from the germline J gene. The chain is built from TRBV7-8 and TRBJ2-7; tentative D call: TRBD1 (7 bases). Trimming left V 5 bases short and J 3 bases short, with 26 bases between. The CDR3 length is 18 residues. Germline V gives CDR1 SGHVS, CDR2 FQNEAQ. CDR3: CASSRREPGTANIYEQYF. CDR3 DNA, as far as it was read: TGTGCCAGCAGCCGGAGGGAACCCGGGACAGCCAACATCTACGAG.

Of note for this clone: The CDR3 extends 3 residues past the end of the read, so its final part is completed from the germline J gene. The rearrangement uses TRBV20-1 and TRBJ2-3, with 14 bases aligning to TRBD2. In germline, CDR1 is DFQATT, CDR2 SNEGSKA (reference sequence). The CDR3 runs 18 residues. CDR3 bases read: TGCAGTGCTAGAGATCTAGGACTAGCGGGGGGCTTAGGAGAGACG. The encoded protein is CSARDLGLAGGLGET. The full CDR3 reads CSARDLGLAGGLGETQYF.

Concerning this clone: The CDR3 end lies 3 residues beyond the end of the read and is filled in from the germline J gene. The J gene is TRBJ2-2, the V gene TRBV7-3; 10 nucleotides align to TRBD1. The germline CDR1 and CDR2 sequences are SGHTA and FQGTGA. The CDR3 is 16 residues long. Losses at the gene ends were 5 bases for V and 3 bases for J; bases not matched to a gene: 6. The chain's CDR3 is CASSPFGTGDTGELFF. The covered CDR3 bases are TGTGCCAGCAGCCCATTCGGGACAGGGGACACCGGGGAG.

Details on this clone: The sequence runs out 3 residues before the end of the CDR3; the remainder is reconstructed from the germline J gene. V usage is TRBV6-2 or TRBV6-3 and J usage is TRBJ1-2; D might be TRBD1 (5 bases). Germline values: CDR1 MNHEY, CDR2 SVGEGT. The CDR3 contains 16 residues. The CDR3 region is CASCPGLAPSTDTYTF. Partial CDR3 DNA: TGTGCCAGTTGCCCGGGACTAGCCCCTAGCACAGATACC.

In regard to this clone: The sequence runs out 3 residues before the end of the CDR3; the remainder is reconstructed from the germline J gene. This chain links TRBV19 with TRBJ2-1, with 11 bases identical to TRBD2. V lost 1 base, J lost 7 bases, and 0 bases stayed unmatched. This CDR3 is built from 14 residues. The germline gives CDR1 LNHDA, CDR2 SQIVND (reference sequence). The CDR3 region is CASSIGLAGNEQFF. CDR3 bases read: TGTGCCAGTAGTATAGGACTAGCGGGGAATGAG.

Comment on this clone: The read halts 3 residues ahead of the CDR3 end, with the missing end drawn from the germline J gene. The V call is TRBV7-9, the J call TRBJ2-1; no clear D. With 5 bases removed from V and 6 bases from J, the gap between germline ends came to 11 bases. The germline V gene has CDR1 SEHNR and CDR2 FQNEAQ (reference sequence). CDR3 length: 13 residues. CDR3 in amino acids: CASSILSPNEQFF. CDR3 DNA (partial): TGTGCCAGCAGCATATTGTCCCCCAATGAG.